Shown below are 23 T cell receptor beta chains from a single sample sequenced in a study of response to subunit inactivated influenza vaccine. Using its own MiXCR run on the RT-PCR reads, TCRdb lists one record per CDR3 protein. The table lists hundreds of thousands of distinct CDR3 sequences, about 7.6% of them singletons. The input for sequencing was PBMCs from blood, taken about 23 months after vaccination. Receptor source: a man aged 50-75 years who received an inactivated influenza vaccine.

This clonotype was found many times. This sequence joins TRBV14 and TRBJ2-7, with D maybe TRBD1 (6 bases). The CDR3 runs to 13 residues. In germline, CDR1 is SGHDN, CDR2 FVKESK. V was trimmed by 4 bases and J by 3 bases, leaving 10 bases between them. The CDR3 spells CASSLGTRYEQYF. The CDR3 bases are TGTGCCAGCAGCCTGGGGACACGCTACGAGCAGTACTTC.

The chain recombines TRBV10-3 with TRBJ2-1; weak D call: TRBD2 (5 bases). Trimming pared 2 bases from V and 4 bases from J, leaving 12 bases between. Germline V gives CDR1 ENHRY, CDR2 SYGVKD. The CDR3 extends over 15 amino acids. Here the CDR3 reads CAISEVVRTYNEQFF. CDR3 nucleotide sequence: TGTGCCATCAGTGAGGTCGTTAGGACTTACAATGAGCAGTTCTTC.

This clonotype was detected many times. This chain uses TRBV4-1 with TRBJ2-5; the D is unclear. This CDR3 has 13 amino acids. V dropped 4 bases and J dropped 8 bases, with 14 bases sitting between them. The V gene's germline CDR1 is MGHRA and CDR2 YSYEKL. This CDR3 reads CASSLVVKETQYF. The CDR3 nucleotides read TGCGCCAGCAGCCTGGTGGTGAAGGAAACCCAGTACTTC.

This clonotype was observed a few times. The chain links TRBV6-5 to TRBJ1-5; D ambiguous. The V gene lost 3 bases and the J gene lost 3 bases, with 12 bases spanning the gap. The CDR3 has 15 amino acids. The germline V gene has CDR1 MNHEY and CDR2 SVGAGI. The CDR3 sequence: CASSYGQENNQPQHF. The CDR3 region has the DNA TGTGCCAGCAGTTATGGGCAGGAGAACAATCAGCCCCAGCATTTT.

The chain employs TRBV6-1 and TRBJ2-1, with TRBD2 identical over 16 bases. This CDR3 contains 18 residues. V lost 6 bases and J lost 7; bases outside the gene matches: 12. Germline CDR1 MNHNS, CDR2 SASEGT. CDR3 sequence: CASSPGTSGRAYPNEQFF. The CDR3 DNA reads TGTGCCAGCAGCCCCGGGACTAGCGGGAGGGCCTACCCAAATGAGCAGTTCTTC.

This clonotype has just a few counts. V is TRBV5-1 and J is TRBJ2-5, with D possibly being TRBD1 (5 bases). This CDR3 has 15 amino acids. Trimming left V 4 bases short and J 1 base short, with 14 bases between. Germline V CDR1 and CDR2: SGHRS, YFSETQ. Here the CDR3 DNA reads TGCGCCAGCAGCGCTAGGGGTTTCGGCCAAGAGACCCAGTACTTC. It yields the protein CASSARGFGQETQYF.

This clonotype was seen ten or more times. This chain connects TRBV12-3 or TRBV12-4 to TRBJ2-2; 8 bases are shared with TRBD1. The V and J ends lost 4 bases and 0 bases, in that order; junction bases with no gene match: 10. The CDR3 covers 18 residues. The CDR3 sequence: CASSSSPGTGSNTGELFF. The CDR3 nucleotides are TGTGCCAGCAGTTCCAGTCCCGGGACAGGTTCGAACACCGGGGAGCTGTTTTTT.

This clonotype was observed a handful of times. The chain couples TRBV10-3 to TRBJ2-7; no reliable D call. Germline CDR1 and CDR2: ENHRY and SYGVKD. The V end lost 10 bases, the J end lost 3 bases, and 16 bases lay between the germline ends. The CDR3 length is 13 residues. Here the CDR3 DNA reads TGTGCCACCCTGAACAGCGTAGGCTACGAGCAGTACTTC. Translation gives CATLNSVGYEQYF.

The chain recombines TRBV7-9 with TRBJ2-1; D could derive from TRBD1 or TRBD2 (5 bases each). The length of the CDR3 is 17 residues. V lost 5 bases and J 6 bases, leaving 23 bases between the germline ends. Germline V gene data show CDR1 as SEHNR and CDR2 as FQNEAQ (reference sequence). The chain's CDR3 is CASSPNTGPYGGNEQFF. Here the CDR3 DNA reads TGTGCCAGCAGCCCGAATACCGGGCCCTATGGGGGCAATGAGCAGTTCTTC.

This clonotype was seen only a few times. The CDR3, as DNA: TGCAGCGTTGGCTCAGCGAACACTGAAGCTTTCTTT. Protein sequence: CSVGSANTEAFF. The chain has TRBV29-1 and TRBJ1-1; D is ambiguous. V lost 4 bases and J lost 1, with 7 bases in between. The CDR3 totals 12 residues. The germline gives CDR1 SQVTM, CDR2 ANQGSEA.

V is TRBV10-2 and J is TRBJ2-4; D is unresolved. The germline V gene encodes CDR1 WSHSY and CDR2 SAAADI. CDR3 length equals 13 residues. V lost 0 bases and J 8 bases, leaving 8 bases between the germline ends. CDR3 nucleotide sequence: TGCGCCAGCAGTGAGTCGACTCGATACATTCAGTACTTC. This encodes CASSESTRYIQYF.

V usage is TRBV18 and J usage is TRBJ1-1; TRBD1 might be the D (5 bases). Germline CDR1 KGHSH, CDR2 LQKENI. This CDR3 is built from 16 residues. Trimming stripped 1 base from V and 1 base from J, with 13 bases between. The CDR3 loop reads CASSPQAQGRNTEAFF. In nucleotides, the CDR3 is TGTGCCAGCTCACCACAGGCGCAGGGCCGGAACACTGAAGCTTTCTTT.

This chain connects TRBV7-6 to TRBJ2-7; D remains unclear. The CDR3 has 13 residues. Trimming shortened V by 4 bases and J by 1 base, and 8 bases separated the two germline ends. Germline CDR1 is SGHVS and CDR2 is FNYEAQ. The CDR3 sequence: CASSYQVSYEQYF. The CDR3 DNA is TGTGCCAGCAGCTACCAAGTTTCCTACGAGCAGTACTTC. Full variable domain (rest looked up from reference TRBV7-6 and TRBJ2-7): GAGVSQSPRYKVTKRGQDVALRCDPISGHVSLYWYRQALGQGPEFLTYFNYEAQQDKSGLPNDRFSAERPEGSISTLTIQRTEQRDSAMYRCASSYQVSYEQYFGPGTRLTVT.

This clonotype was observed at least ten times. J is TRBJ2-4 and V is TRBV12-3 or TRBV12-4, with D unclear. This CDR3 is built from 11 residues. V lost 6 bases to trimming and J lost 13 bases, with 13 bases between them. The CDR3 is CASSPKGRQYF. The CDR3 coding sequence is TGTGCCAGCAGCCCAAAAGGAAGACAGTACTTC.

In its sample, this clonotype was seen many times. This rearrangement joins TRBV7-9 to TRBJ2-7; no clear D. Germline assignment: CDR1 SEHNR and CDR2 FQNEAQ (reference sequence). V lost 3 bases, J lost 5 bases, and 8 bases lay in between. The CDR3 consists of 12 residues. CDR3 sequence reads: CASSFRSDEQYF. CDR3 sequence (DNA): TGTGCCAGCAGCTTTCGGTCTGACGAGCAGTACTTC.

This clonotype was recorded at least ten times. V usage is TRBV5-1 and J usage is TRBJ2-5; 9 bases map to TRBD2. Germline V gene lookup returns CDR1 SGHRS and CDR2 YFSETQ. With 0 bases clipped from V and 1 base from J, the junction kept 7 bases outside the gene matches. CDR3 length: 17 residues. CDR3 region: CASSLALSGGRQETQYF. The CDR3 nucleotides are TGCGCCAGCAGCTTGGCTCTTAGCGGGGGCCGCCAAGAGACCCAGTACTTC. Looking up the rest from reference TRBV5-1 and TRBJ2-5 gives the full variable domain: KAGVTQTPRYLIKTRGQQVTLSCSPISGHRSVSWYQQTPGQGLQFLFEYFSETQRNKGNFPGRFSGRQFSNSRSEMNVSTLELGDSALYLCASSLALSGGRQETQYFGPGTRLLVL.

The chain combines TRBV14 with TRBJ2-7, with unresolved D. Trimming left V 2 bases short and J 2 bases short, with 10 bases between. The CDR3 consists of 14 residues. CDR1 SGHDN and CDR2 FVKESK come from the germline V gene. DNA for the CDR3: TGTGCCAGCAGCCAAACCCCTATCGCCTACGAGCAGTACTTC. Amino acid sequence: CASSQTPIAYEQYF.

In its sample, this clonotype was seen many times. The chain has TRBV12-3 or TRBV12-4 and TRBJ1-2, with D perhaps matching TRBD1 (6 bases). V lost 8 bases and J 8 bases, leaving 15 bases between the germline ends. There are 12 residues in the CDR3. CDR3 in amino acids: CASRRGAGGYTF. CDR3 DNA: TGTGCCAGCCGTCGGGGGGCGGGCGGCTACACCTTC.

The gene calls are TRBV4-3 and TRBJ2-2, with 10 positions matching TRBD2. Trimming removed 0 bases from V and 6 bases from J; junction bases left unmatched: 7. The CDR3 is 17 amino acids. Germline V lookup: CDR1 LGHNA, CDR2 YSLEER. DNA for the CDR3: TGCGCCAGCAGCCAAGATGCAAGCGGGAGGGCCTCCGGGGAGCTGTTTTTT. It translates to CASSQDASGRASGELFF.

This clonotype occurred a few times. The chain couples TRBV4-2 to TRBJ2-4; unclear D gene. CDR3 length: 16 residues. Per the germline V gene, CDR1 is LGHNA and CDR2 is YNFKEQ. Trimming took 1 base from V and 0 from J, leaving 10 bases between them. CDR3 region: CASSQAAPLAKNIQYF. In DNA form, the CDR3 reads TGTGCCAGCAGCCAAGCGGCGCCGTTAGCCAAAAACATTCAGTACTTC.

The chain combines TRBV20-1 with TRBJ2-2; possibly TRBD2 for D (6 bases). The germline V gene has CDR1 DFQATT and CDR2 SNEGSKA (reference sequence). V dropped 3 bases and J dropped 2 bases, with 10 bases sitting between them. CDR3 size: 14 residues. In DNA form, the CDR3 reads TGCAGTGCTAGTACGGGAGCAAACACCGGGGAGCTGTTTTTT. This encodes CSASTGANTGELFF.

This clonotype occurred a few times. The V and J genes are TRBV6-8 and TRBJ2-3, with 10 bases aligning to TRBD2. CDR3 length: 15 amino acids. Germline assignment: CDR1 MNHGY and CDR2 SAAAGT. V shed 4 bases, J shed 5 bases, and the junction held 6 bases outside the gene matches. For the CDR3, the DNA is TGTGCCAGCAGTTCTCAGCGGGGGGGCGAAGATACGCAGTATTTT. This sequence encodes CASSSQRGGEDTQYF.

The gene calls are TRBV6-7 and TRBJ1-5; D ambiguous. TRBV6-7 is an open reading frame, and its role is uncertain. Trimming took off 2 bases at V and 0 bases at J, with 11 bases between the two ends. The CDR3 has 16 residues. CDR3 in amino acids: CASSYRAKYSNQPQHF. In DNA form, the CDR3 reads TGTGCCAGCAGTTACCGGGCAAAATATAGCAATCAGCCCCAGCATTTT.